What follows are 20 T cell receptor beta chains derived from one specimen sequenced in a study of blood T cell repertoires in COVID-19. Method: immunoSEQ multiplex PCR; TCRdb's copy keeps in-frame clones and lacks some. The sample has tens of thousands of clones, approximately 90% seen once. The specimen was peripheral blood. The origin of the receptors is a woman aged 60-70 years with active COVID-19.

The chain employs TRBV6-5 and TRBJ2-7, with D uncertain. Trimming left V 9 bases short and J 2 bases short, with 14 bases between. CDR1 is MNHEY and CDR2 is SVGAGI in the germline V gene. CDR3 length equals 13 residues. This CDR3 is CARILGGPYEQYF. CDR3 DNA: TGTGCCAGAATTCTTGGCGGTCCCTACGAGCAGTACTTC.

J is TRBJ2-5 and V is TRBV10-1; D possibly corresponds to TRBD1 (5 bases). Germline CDR1 and CDR2: WNHNN and SYGVQD (reference sequence). The CDR3 is made up of 16 amino acids. Trimming shortened V by 2 bases and J by 2 bases, and 15 bases separated the two germline ends. DNA for the CDR3: TGCGCCAGCAGTGAGGCCCCTGGTAGGGGACAAGAGACCCAGTACTTC. It encodes CASSEAPGRGQETQYF.

CDR3 nucleotide sequence: TGCAGCGTTGAAGGTTTGGGGAGACCGGGGGGGAATGAGCAGTTCTTC. This translates into CSVEGLGRPGGNEQFF. The chain couples TRBV29-1 to TRBJ2-1; 8 bases line up with TRBD2. Per the germline V gene, CDR1 is SQVTM and CDR2 is ANQGSEA. The CDR3 has 16 residues. V trimming: 1 base; J trimming: 7 bases; junction bases outside the gene matches: 12.

The chain is built from TRBV5-1 and TRBJ2-1; D possibly corresponds to TRBD1 (6 bases). Germline-derived CDR1 and CDR2 are SGHRS and YFSETQ. With 4 bases removed from V and 14 bases from J, the gap between germline ends came to 25 bases. The CDR3 runs to 15 residues. Here the CDR3 DNA reads TGCGCCAGCAGCCACGATAGTAATAACCGGGACACCGAGTTCTTC. Its protein is CASSHDSNNRDTEFF.

To note about this clone: One end of the junction varies from germline; a read error may be responsible. The chain couples TRBV4-1 to TRBJ2-2; 7 bases fit TRBD2. The CDR3 spans 17 residues. Germline-derived CDR1 and CDR2 are MGHRA and YSYEKL. This chain's CDR3 is CASSQLLWEGNPGELFF. The CDR3 DNA sequence: TGCGCCAGCAGCCAGCTCCTGTGGGAGGGGAACCCCGGGGAGCTGTTTTTT.

The chain links TRBV28 to TRBJ2-7; D unclear. The CDR3 runs to 16 residues. In germline, CDR1 is MDHEN, CDR2 SYDVKM. V lost 5 bases and J lost 0, with 17 bases in between. The CDR3 nucleotides read TGTGCCAGCAGTGATTTGCAGGTTACCGTCTCCTACGAGCAGTACTTC. Its protein is CASSDLQVTVSYEQYF.

The chain employs TRBV5-1 and TRBJ2-3, with TRBD1 matching over 9 bases. The ends lost 2 bases at V and 2 bases at J; junction bases unmatched: 6. The CDR3 length is 16 residues. Germline V gives CDR1 SGHRS, CDR2 YFSETQ. CDR3 protein: CASSLGTGSSTDTQYF. The CDR3, as DNA: TGCGCCAGCAGCTTAGGGACAGGGTCCTCCACAGATACGCAGTATTTT.

The chain links TRBV2 to TRBJ2-1, with a weak D call TRBD1 (5 bases). Germline CDR1 and CDR2: SNHLY and FYNNEI. This CDR3 is built from 13 residues. V lost 7 bases and J lost 4, with 11 bases in between. CDR3 region: CASKDTSYNEQFF. The CDR3 DNA is TGTGCCAGCAAGGACACCTCTTACAATGAGCAGTTCTTC.

The chain links TRBV19 to TRBJ1-5; 9 nucleotides line up with TRBD1. V dropped 3 bases and J dropped 4; count of bases not matched to a gene: 4. CDR3 length equals 15 residues. CDR1 is LNHDA, CDR2 SQIVND, per germline (reference sequence). As DNA, the CDR3 is TGTGCCAGTAGTATGGGGACAGGGAGTAATCAGCCCCAGCATTTT. Protein: CASSMGTGSNQPQHF.

The V gene is TRBV4-1, the J gene TRBJ1-6; TRBD1 aligns across 7 bases. The germline V gene has CDR1 MGHRA and CDR2 YSYEKL. The CDR3 extends over 17 amino acids. The V gene end was trimmed by 6 bases and the J gene end by 5 bases; junction bases not matched to a gene: 13. CDR3 in DNA: TGCGCCAGCAGAACTACTGGACAGGAACGACATAATTCACCCCTCCACTTT. As protein: CASRTTGQERHNSPLHF.

The rearrangement joins TRBV6-5 to TRBJ1-6; D perhaps matches TRBD1 (6 bases). Trimming removed 6 bases at V and 7 bases at J, with 10 bases between. CDR3 length: 13 amino acids. Germline CDR1 reads MNHEY; CDR2 reads SVGAGI. CDR3 nucleotide sequence: TGTGCCAGCAGGAACAGGGACAATTCACCCCTCCACTTT. Translating it yields CASRNRDNSPLHF.

The J gene is TRBJ2-1, the V gene TRBV6-5; TRBD1 is a possible D gene (5 bases). The CDR3 loop spans 12 amino acids. CDR1 and CDR2 (germline): MNHEY, SVGAGI. The V end lost 10 bases, the J end lost 6 bases, and 13 bases lay between the germline ends. CDR3 DNA sequence: TGTGCCACCATTTCAGGGTTCAATGAGCAGTTCTTC. Its translation: CATISGFNEQFF.

The V call is TRBV27, the J call TRBJ2-1; D is uncertain. CDR1 is MNHEY and CDR2 is SMNVEV in the germline V gene (reference sequence). Trimming pared 6 bases from V and 1 base from J, leaving 13 bases between. This CDR3 region has 15 residues. The CDR3 reads CASSKKVRSYNEQFF. DNA for the CDR3: TGTGCCAGCAGCAAGAAAGTCCGGTCCTACAATGAGCAGTTCTTC.

The chain employs TRBV7-9 and TRBJ2-1, with TRBD2 matching over 8 bases. The length of the CDR3 is 19 residues. V shed 0 bases and J 8 bases; nucleotides not matched to a gene: 18. Germline V lookup: CDR1 SEHNR, CDR2 FQNEAQ (reference sequence). CDR3 bases: TGTGCCAGCAGCTTAGCGCTAAGACTCGCGGGAGGTAGGGGGGATGAGCAGTTCTTC. Translating gives CASSLALRLAGGRGDEQFF.

This clone was counted a single time. The chain recombines TRBV7-9 with TRBJ2-1, with 8 bases lining up with TRBD2. CDR1 and CDR2 from the germline V gene are SEHNR and FQNEAQ (reference sequence). This CDR3 comprises 17 residues. V shed 4 bases and J 4 bases; nucleotides not matched to a gene: 12. CDR3 DNA: TGTGCCAGCAGCTACCATGCGGGGGGAGGGCCTTACAATGAGCAGTTCTTC. The encoded protein is CASSYHAGGGPYNEQFF.

This clone appeared a few times. This chain connects TRBV19 to TRBJ2-3, with 8 bases identical to TRBD2. With V trimmed by 9 bases and J by 0 bases, 20 bases remained unmatched. The CDR3 totals 19 residues. Germline lookup yields CDR1 LNHDA and CDR2 SQIVND (reference sequence). CDR3 loop: CASSGAYSGGHPSTDTQYF. The CDR3 bases are TGTGCCAGCAGCGGGGCTTACTCGGGAGGGCACCCTAGCACAGATACGCAGTATTTT. Based on the CDR3 plus reference TRBV19 and TRBJ2-3, the full variable domain is DGGITQSPKYLFRKEGQNVTLSCEQNLNHDAMYWYRQDPGQGLRLIYYSQIVNDFQKGDIAEGYSVSREKKESFPLTVTSAQKNPTAFYLCASSGAYSGGHPSTDTQYFGPGTRLTVL.

This chain joins TRBV5-4 and TRBJ2-7; 8 bases fit TRBD1. There are 14 residues in the CDR3. V shed 0 bases, J shed 6 bases, and the junction held 5 bases outside the gene matches. Germline V gene sequence: CDR1 SGHNT, CDR2 YYREEE (reference sequence). CDR3 sequence: CASSLEQGAGEQYF. Written as DNA, the CDR3 is TGTGCCAGCAGCTTGGAGCAGGGGGCGGGCGAGCAGTACTTC.

The chain is built from TRBV28 and TRBJ1-6; the D gene is possibly TRBD1 (5 bases). Trimming stripped 5 bases from V and 5 bases from J, with 16 bases between. Germline V gene data show CDR1 as MDHEN and CDR2 as SYDVKM. The CDR3 runs 16 residues. Here the CDR3 reads CASSNWGGPHNSPLHF. CDR3 nucleotides: TGTGCCAGCAGTAACTGGGGGGGACCACATAATTCACCCCTCCACTTT. The whole variable domain, filled in from reference TRBV28 and TRBJ1-6, reads DVKVTQSSRYLVKRTGEKVFLECVQDMDHENMFWYRQDPGLGLRLIYFSYDVKMKEKGDIPEGYSVSREKKERFSLILESASTNQTSMYLCASSNWGGPHNSPLHFGNGTRLTVT.

The chain's CDR3 is CASSGQGGSAQYF. The CDR3 DNA follows: TGCGCCAGCAGTGGACAGGGGGGCTCTGCGCAGTATTTT. The gene calls are TRBV10-1 and TRBJ2-3; TRBD1 aligns across 9 bases. There are 13 residues in the CDR3. The germline gives CDR1 WNHNN, CDR2 SYGVQD (reference sequence). The V segment lost 4 bases and the J segment 10 bases; nucleotides outside the gene matches: 6.

This clone was seen once. This same CDR3 is encoded by further DNA sequences in the sample. The J gene is TRBJ2-7, the V gene TRBV18, with 8 nucleotides matching TRBD1. The germline V gene has CDR1 KGHSH and CDR2 LQKENI. The CDR3 is made up of 15 amino acids. V gave up 6 bases and J gave up 0 bases; unmatched junction bases: 7. The CDR3 DNA is TGTGCCAGCTCGCCCGACAGGGGCCACTCCTACGAGCAGTACTTC. It is translated as CASSPDRGHSYEQYF.